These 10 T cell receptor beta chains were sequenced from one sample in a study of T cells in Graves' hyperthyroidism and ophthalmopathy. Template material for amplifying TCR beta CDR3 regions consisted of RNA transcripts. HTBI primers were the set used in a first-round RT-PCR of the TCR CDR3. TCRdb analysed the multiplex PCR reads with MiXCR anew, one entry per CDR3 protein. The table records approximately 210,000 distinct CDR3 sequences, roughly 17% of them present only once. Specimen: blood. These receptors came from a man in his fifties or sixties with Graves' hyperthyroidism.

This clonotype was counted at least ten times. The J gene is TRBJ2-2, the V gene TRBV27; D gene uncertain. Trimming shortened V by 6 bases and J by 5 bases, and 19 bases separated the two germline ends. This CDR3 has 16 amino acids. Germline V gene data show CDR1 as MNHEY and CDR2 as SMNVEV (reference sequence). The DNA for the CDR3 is TGTGCCAGCAGGCTTTGGGCGGCAGGACGGACCGGGGAGCTGTTTTTT. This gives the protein CASRLWAAGRTGELFF.

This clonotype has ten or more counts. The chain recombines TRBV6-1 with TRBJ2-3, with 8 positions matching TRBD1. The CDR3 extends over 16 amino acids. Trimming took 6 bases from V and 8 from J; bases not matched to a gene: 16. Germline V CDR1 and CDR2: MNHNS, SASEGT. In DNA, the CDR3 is TGTGCCAGCAGACTGGGACAGGATCCTTGGGGAGGTACGCAGTATTTT. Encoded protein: CASRLGQDPWGGTQYF.

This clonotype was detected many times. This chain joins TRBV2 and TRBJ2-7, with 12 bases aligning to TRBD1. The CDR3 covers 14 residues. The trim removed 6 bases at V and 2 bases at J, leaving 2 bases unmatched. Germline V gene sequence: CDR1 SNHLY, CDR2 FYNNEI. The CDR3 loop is CASSRDRGPYEQYF. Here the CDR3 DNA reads TGTGCCAGCAGCCGGGACAGGGGGCCCTACGAGCAGTACTTC.

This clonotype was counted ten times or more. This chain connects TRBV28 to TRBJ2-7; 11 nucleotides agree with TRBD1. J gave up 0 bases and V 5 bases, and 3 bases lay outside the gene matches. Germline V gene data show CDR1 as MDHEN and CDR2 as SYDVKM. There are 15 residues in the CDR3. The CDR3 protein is CASSRDRGFSYEQYF. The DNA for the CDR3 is TGTGCCAGCAGTCGGGACAGGGGGTTCTCCTACGAGCAGTACTTC.

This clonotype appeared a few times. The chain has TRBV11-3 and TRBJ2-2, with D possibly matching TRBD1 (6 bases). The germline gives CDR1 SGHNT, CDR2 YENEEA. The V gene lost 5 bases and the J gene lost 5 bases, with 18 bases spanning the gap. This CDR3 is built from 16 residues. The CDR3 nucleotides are TGTGCCAGCAGCCCCCGAGGGGGAGATGGGACCGGGGAGCTGTTTTTT. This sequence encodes CASSPRGGDGTGELFF.

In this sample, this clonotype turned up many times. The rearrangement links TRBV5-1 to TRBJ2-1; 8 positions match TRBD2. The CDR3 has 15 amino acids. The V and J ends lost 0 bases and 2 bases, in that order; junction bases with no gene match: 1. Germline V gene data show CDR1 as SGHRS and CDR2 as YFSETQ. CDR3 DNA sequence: TGCGCCAGCAGCTTGGTTAGCGGGACCTACAATGAGCAGTTCTTC. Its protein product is CASSLVSGTYNEQFF.

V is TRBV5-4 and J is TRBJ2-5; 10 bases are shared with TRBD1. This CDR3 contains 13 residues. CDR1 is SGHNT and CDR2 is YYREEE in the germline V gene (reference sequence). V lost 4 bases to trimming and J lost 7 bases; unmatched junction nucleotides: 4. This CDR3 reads CASSLRDRGTQYF. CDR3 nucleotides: TGTGCCAGCAGCCTCCGGGACAGGGGGACCCAGTACTTC. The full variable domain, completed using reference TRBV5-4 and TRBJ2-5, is ETGVTQSPTHLIKTRGQQVTLRCSSQSGHNTVSWYQQALGQGPQFIFQYYREEENGRGNFPPRFSGLQFPNYSSELNVNALELDDSALYLCASSLRDRGTQYFGPGTRLLVL.

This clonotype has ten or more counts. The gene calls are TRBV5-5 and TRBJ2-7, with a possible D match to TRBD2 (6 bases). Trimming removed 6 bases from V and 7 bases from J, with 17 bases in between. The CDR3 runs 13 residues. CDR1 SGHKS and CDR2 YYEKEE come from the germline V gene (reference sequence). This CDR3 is CASTLPGVLEQYF. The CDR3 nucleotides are TGTGCCAGCACCCTCCCGGGAGTACTGGAGCAGTACTTC.

The CDR3 DNA sequence: TGCAGTGCTAGGGGCAGCGGCGGGAGTTACGAGCAGTACTTC. Translated, it gives CSARGSGGSYEQYF. The chain employs TRBV20-1 and TRBJ2-7; 7 nucleotides align to TRBD2. Germline CDR1 reads DFQATT; CDR2 reads SNEGSKA (reference sequence). This CDR3 has 14 residues. J gave up 4 bases and V 3 bases, and 9 bases lay outside the gene matches.

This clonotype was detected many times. The CDR3 bases are TGTGCCAGCAGTGATGGAGTTAGGGAGCAGTACTTC. Protein product: CASSDGVREQYF. This chain links TRBV2 with TRBJ2-7; D gene unclear. The V gene lost 3 bases and the J gene lost 7 bases, with 10 bases spanning the gap. The CDR3 runs 12 residues. CDR1 and CDR2 from the germline V gene are SNHLY and FYNNEI. Full variable domain (remainder filled in from reference TRBV2 and TRBJ2-7): EPEVTQTPSHQVTQMGQEVILRCVPISNHLYFYWYRQILGQKVEFLVSFYNNEISEKSEIFDDQFSVERPDGSNFTLKIRSTKLEDSAMYFCASSDGVREQYFGPGTRLTVT.